The present entry profiles one TCR beta chain with its context. No antigen is known for it. It has no much larger one-base neighbor in the sample; base qualities were not kept. The sample originates from a study of T-cell memory formation after mild COVID-19 (dated by TCRdb to 2020 to 2022). A note on the overall study: TCR sequence clusters from the two donors were found to be largely donor specific. In two donors, T-cell clones that expanded and contracted after mild COVID-19 were tracked by sequencing TCRalpha and TCRbeta repertoires over time. Two young, previously healthy adult volunteers, one female and one male, were included in the cohort. The paper as a whole reports these results and caveats: SARS-CoV-2 specificity was not confirmed for the second-wave clones peaking on day 37. Some responding clones were detected in pre-infection memory, which suggested that pre-existing cross-reactive memory T cells had joined the SARS-CoV-2 response. Contracting CD4+ clones turned up mainly in the CM and EM memory subsets, whereas EMRA was where CD8+ clones were enriched. Clones that contracted from day 15 to 85 showed balanced CD4/CD8 phenotypes, whereas a second wave of clones that expanded from day 15 to 37 leaned towards CD4+. Only two mild cases were covered in the study, and larger cohorts including severe cases with pre-infection samples were considered necessary.

PBMCs were isolated by Ficoll-Paque density gradient centrifugation. TCRdb records Illumina NovaSeq 6000 as the sequencer. Using 5'RACE with constant-segment primers, TCRalpha and TCRbeta cDNA libraries were constructed, with sample barcodes and unique molecular identifiers added in the process. RNA was extracted from every sample with Trizol reagent. The libraries were amplified in two PCR steps, and the second step added a second sample barcode and Illumina TruSeq adapters. Sequencing of libraries was performed on an Illumina NovaSeq with 2 x 150 bp paired-end reads. Processing in the source paper ran as follows. With migec v1.2.7, reads were demultiplexed and then collapsed into UMI-guided consensus sequences. Using mixcr v2.1.11, UMI consensuses were aligned to TRA and TRB V and J templates and then assembled into clonotypes. Expanded or contracted clonotypes were those called significant by both edgeR and NoisET, with noise models trained on biological replicates. For edgeR calls, a false discovery rate-adjusted p below 0.01 and a log2 fold-change threshold of 1 were applied. PCA with hierarchical clustering of max-normalized trajectories of the 1000 most abundant clonotypes was used as exploratory dynamics analysis. Separately sequenced CD4+ and CD8+ repertoires were used to assign a CD4 or CD8 phenotype to each responding clone. TCRdb trimmed the raw reads at Q25, called clones with MiXCR and kept productive beta chains. Rows are unified per CDR3 protein, each entry keeping the most common DNA and genes. For this entry, the V and J calls and clone size follow TCRdb and not the study's own pipeline. This sample is represented by roughly 450,000 distinct CDR3 sequences; roughly 17% of them were singletons. Clones ranked in the top ten supply 20% to 25% of the sample.

The sequenced sample was PBMCs or a T cell subset sorted from them (not recorded which). The receptor was derived from a man between 18 and 35 years old who had mild COVID-19 (a few samples of this study predate the infection). The sample titles of this study are shuffled in the database, so cell type and time point are left out; the donor was told from shared clones.

This receptor has the CDR3 CASRTPGYLAKNIQYF. The DNA reads as follows: TGTGCCAGCAGGACTCCTGGGTACCTAGCCAAAAACATTCAGTACTTC. The sequence joins TRBV6-2 or TRBV6-3 to TRBJ2-4; no D gene is confidently identified. According to the germline V gene, CDR1 reads MNHEY and CDR2 reads SVGEGT. The germline ends are 15 bases apart after V is trimmed by 6 bases and J by 0 bases. The CDR3 spans 16 residues, from the cysteine through the phenylalanine. Just CDR3 DNA is preserved here, 48 bases in frame from base 1.